This TCR beta chain appears in the sequencing data of a study of tissue T cells after allogeneic stem cell transplantation. For the study at large: A handful of GVHD patients had recipient-origin PBMCs collected before transplant.

Study outcomes and limitations: Which tissue TCRs were alloreactive or antigen-specific was not determined. Some clones might be persisting host cells. Shared clones across patients were few; motif clustering revealed tissue-specific shared signatures.

Per the germline V gene, CDR1 is SGHKS and CDR2 is YYEKEE (reference sequence). The CDR3 has 14 residues. V was cut by 0 bases and J by 4 bases, with 10 bases left in between. About this clone itself: The antigen remains unidentified.

TCRbeta CDR3 was sequenced at survey depth with template counts. Sequencing was performed with immunoSEQ multiplex PCR; in TCRdb, only in-frame clones are kept and a portion is missing. This sample has tens of thousands of clones, with roughly 92% found just once. The source is a woman aged 40-70 years who later had graft-versus-host disease after an allogeneic stem cell transplant. The V and J genes are TRBV5-5 and TRBJ1-1; D is uncertain. The sequencing here drew on blood, taken before transplantation. The CDR3 sequence is CASSLAPGSTEAFF. The CDR3 region has the DNA TGTGCCAGCAGCTTGGCTCCTGGGAGCACTGAAGCTTTCTTT.